The 13 T cell receptor beta chains below come from one sample, sequenced in a study of human T cells and chemical hapten exposure. TCRdb re-analysed the RACE reads in MiXCR, keeping a single row per CDR3 protein. Of around 33,000 distinct CDR3 sequences listed, 12% were seen once; the top ten hold approximately 1.9%. Time point defined: pre-sensitization, week 0. Specified treatment: therapeutic diphenylcyclopropenone sensitization with weekly scalp DPC. Unfractionated whole blood was the source of the extracted total RNA. This sample comprised whole blood, obtained in connection with sensitization to the hapten diphenylcyclopropenone (DPC). These receptors came from a woman in her thirties or forties with alopecia areata. Some clones in this sample may be carry-over from other donors' samples.

This clonotype occurred many times. V is TRBV7-9 and J is TRBJ2-3; D is possibly TRBD1 or TRBD2 (7 bases each). Between the trimmed V and J ends, which lost 6 bases and 2 bases, there was a span of 30 bases. Germline V gives CDR1 SEHNR, CDR2 FQNEAQ (reference sequence). The CDR3 totals 20 residues. The CDR3 is CASSTSFLSGTDSFTDTQYF. The CDR3, as DNA: TGTGCCAGCAGTACTTCCTTCCTCAGCGGGACAGACTCTTTCACAGATACGCAGTATTTT.

DNA of the CDR3: TGTGCCAGCAGTTTAGCCACCAAGGGACCGCTTAGTTTGTTCAATGAGCAGTTCTTC. It specifies CASSLATKGPLSLFNEQFF. This chain links TRBV28 with TRBJ2-1, with D tentatively TRBD1 or TRBD2 (5 bases each). From germline, CDR1 is MDHEN and CDR2 SYDVKM. The CDR3 is 19 residues long. The ends were cut back, 2 bases at V and 6 bases at J, with 26 bases in the middle.

This clonotype was observed at least ten times. The chain couples TRBV7-8 to TRBJ2-1; TRBD1 is a possible D gene (5 bases). The CDR3 runs to 21 residues. Germline CDR1 and CDR2: SGHVS and FQNEAQ. Trimming took off 5 bases at V and 5 bases at J, with 34 bases between the two ends. CDR3 amino acids: CASSPSYSNGPSLDSDNEQFF. The CDR3 nucleotides are TGTGCCAGCAGCCCGTCCTACTCAAACGGACCAAGTTTAGACAGTGACAATGAGCAGTTCTTC.

Within the sample, this clonotype is medium-sized. V and J are TRBV7-2 and TRBJ2-6, with D unresolved. The germline V and J ends were trimmed by 5 bases and 2 bases, with 19 bases remaining between them. In germline, CDR1 is SGHTA, CDR2 FQGNSA. The length of the CDR3 is 18 residues. The CDR3, as DNA: TGTGCCAGCAGCCCCGCTAGTCTTAGGCGCCCTGGGGCCAACGTCCTGACTTTC. Protein: CASSPASLRRPGANVLTF.

This clonotype was observed many times. The rearrangement links TRBV7-8 to TRBJ1-3; a weak D match, TRBD1 (6 bases). V lost 4 bases to trimming and J lost 3 bases, with 10 bases between them. This CDR3 spans 14 amino acids. Germline-derived CDR1 and CDR2 are SGHVS and FQNEAQ. The CDR3 DNA reads TGTGCCAGCAGCTCCAGGGGTATTGGAAACACCATATATTTT. This gives the protein CASSSRGIGNTIYF.

The rearrangement joins TRBV13 to TRBJ2-4, with D tentatively TRBD1 or TRBD2 (6 bases each). V was cut by 3 bases and J by 5 bases, with 14 bases left in between. This CDR3 has 15 residues. The germline CDR1 and CDR2 sequences are PRHDT and FYEKMQ (reference sequence). The CDR3 protein is CASSFRGLNENIQYF. The CDR3 coding sequence is TGTGCCAGCAGCTTTCGGGGGCTAAATGAAAACATTCAGTACTTC.

The J gene is TRBJ2-2, the V gene TRBV7-9, with a possible D match to TRBD2 (5 bases). The V gene lost 5 bases and the J gene lost 4 bases, with 17 bases spanning the gap. The germline CDR1 and CDR2 sequences are SEHNR and FQNEAQ (reference sequence). The CDR3 loop spans 16 amino acids. The CDR3 DNA reads as TGTGCCAGCAGCGCTCCCGGAGGTCGGGTCACCGGGGAGCTGTTTTTT. This sequence encodes CASSAPGGRVTGELFF.

This clonotype has a count of ten or more. The rearrangement uses TRBV3-1 and TRBJ2-1, with D uncertain. Per the germline V gene, CDR1 is LGHDT and CDR2 is YNNKEL (reference sequence). The CDR3 contains 12 residues. Trimming left V 3 bases short and J 9 bases short, with 9 bases between. CDR3 bases: TGTGCCAGCAGCCATCCATACGGTGAGCAGTTCTTC. Translated: CASSHPYGEQFF.

This clonotype has more than one count but fewer than ten. The chain combines TRBV12-3 or TRBV12-4 with TRBJ2-7; TRBD2 matches at 13 bases. This CDR3 contains 15 residues. Trimming took 6 bases from V and 5 from J; bases not matched to a gene: 7. The CDR3 region has the DNA TGTGCCAGCAGCTCTGGACTAGCGGGAGTGCACGAGCAGTACTTC. It is translated as CASSSGLAGVHEQYF.

This chain connects TRBV20-1 to TRBJ1-1; 7 nucleotides agree with TRBD1. CDR1 and CDR2 (germline): DFQATT, SNEGSKA (reference sequence). This CDR3 has 14 residues. J gave up 3 bases and V 3 bases, and 7 bases lay outside the gene matches. The CDR3 spells CSARIGRGDTEAFF. In nucleotides, the CDR3 is TGCAGTGCTAGGATAGGCAGGGGGGACACTGAAGCTTTCTTT.

This clonotype came up many times. The chain carries TRBV27 and TRBJ2-1, with D possibly being TRBD1 (5 bases). This CDR3 has 16 residues. V was cut by 0 bases and J by 0 bases, with 9 bases left in between. Germline loops: CDR1 MNHEY, CDR2 SMNVEV (reference sequence). CDR3 DNA: TGTGCCAGCAGTTTATCGTACAGGAGCTCCTACAATGAGCAGTTCTTC. Residues: CASSLSYRSSYNEQFF.

The rearrangement uses TRBV29-1 and TRBJ2-3; 11 nucleotides match TRBD2. Germline loops: CDR1 SQVTM, CDR2 ANQGSEA. The CDR3 has 13 residues. CDR3 sequence (DNA): TGCGGTCTAGCGGGAGGAATTACAGATACGCAGTATTTT. Residues: CGLAGGITDTQYF.

This clonotype was seen many times. This chain links TRBV5-1 with TRBJ2-1; possibly TRBD1 for D (6 bases). Germline V gene lookup returns CDR1 SGHRS and CDR2 YFSETQ. Trimming removed 5 bases from V and 6 bases from J, with 18 bases in between. CDR3 size: 15 residues. CDR3 loop: CASSLQGSEGNEQFF. The CDR3 DNA is TGCGCCAGCAGTCTACAGGGAAGTGAAGGCAATGAGCAGTTCTTC. The variable domain in full, with the rest retrieved from reference TRBV5-1 and TRBJ2-1, is KAGVTQTPRYLIKTRGQQVTLSCSPISGHRSVSWYQQTPGQGLQFLFEYFSETQRNKGNFPGRFSGRQFSNSRSEMNVSTLELGDSALYLCASSLQGSEGNEQFFGPGTRLTVL.